Listed below are T cell receptor beta chains from one sample, sequenced in a study of CD8+CD57+ T cells in acquired aplastic anemia. TCRdb passed the reads through MiXCR, listing each CDR3 protein once. The sample consists of 200,000 or so distinct CDR3 sequences, around three fifths of them appearing once. Material: sorted CD4+, CD8+, or CD8+CD57+ T cells (not recorded which) from PBMCs. The receptors were sampled from a human donor with severe aplastic anemia or a healthy control (not recorded which). Each CDR3 is given with its conserved first and last residue. Fields, in order: CDR3 length, D gene, J gene, clone size, V gene, CDR3 DNA, CDR3 protein. A D gene is named only where the DNA matches it firmly. Some rows mark clone size as missing; the rest say once, few, many or name a class of expanded clone.

len: 13; d_gene: .; j_gene: TRBJ1-2; abundance: .; v_gene: TRBV7-6; CDR3nt: TGTGCCAGCAGCGCCGGGACCATCTATGGCTACACCTTC; CDR3aa: CASSAGTIYGYTF
len: 13; d_gene: TRBD1; j_gene: TRBJ1-6; abundance: .; v_gene: TRBV9; CDR3nt: TGTGCCAGCAGCGCAGCGGACAGGTCACCCCTCCACTTT; CDR3aa: CASSAADRSPLHF
len: 12; d_gene: .; j_gene: TRBJ2-2; abundance: .; v_gene: TRBV29-1; CDR3nt: TGCAGCGTTTTCACGTCCACCGGGGAGCTGTTTTTT; CDR3aa: CSVFTSTGELFF
len: 15; d_gene: .; j_gene: TRBJ2-7; abundance: .; v_gene: TRBV7-2; CDR3nt: TGTGCCAGCAGCTTCGGTGTAGGGCGGGTCTACGAGCAGTACTTC; CDR3aa: CASSFGVGRVYEQYF
len: 16; d_gene: .; j_gene: TRBJ2-5; abundance: .; v_gene: TRBV20-1; CDR3nt: TGCAGTGCCTTCCTACACCGGGCCCTAATACAAGAGACCCAGTACTTC; CDR3aa: CSAFLHRALIQETQYF
len: 14; d_gene: TRBD2; j_gene: TRBJ2-1; abundance: many; v_gene: TRBV19; CDR3nt: TGTGCCAGCCGAACTAGCGGGGGGGCCTATGAGCAGTTCTTC; CDR3aa: CASRTSGGAYEQFF
len: 14; d_gene: TRBD1; j_gene: TRBJ2-7; abundance: few; v_gene: TRBV24-1; CDR3nt: TGTGCCACCAGTGGCACAGGGGACCCGGACGAGCAGTACTTC; CDR3aa: CATSGTGDPDEQYF
len: 15; d_gene: .; j_gene: TRBJ2-5; abundance: once; v_gene: TRBV13; CDR3nt: TGTGCCAGCAGCCCCTGGGAGTATGTTGAAGAGACCCAGTACTTC; CDR3aa: CASSPWEYVEETQYF
len: 14; d_gene: .; j_gene: TRBJ2-7; abundance: .; v_gene: TRBV19; CDR3nt: TGTGCCAGTAGTATTGGGGACGGGCCCTACGAGCAGTACTTC; CDR3aa: CASSIGDGPYEQYF
len: 15; d_gene: TRBD1; j_gene: TRBJ2-5; abundance: once; v_gene: TRBV2; CDR3nt: TGTGCCAGCACCTGGACAGGGGGGGACCAAGAGACCCAGTACTTC; CDR3aa: CASTWTGGDQETQYF
len: 12; d_gene: .; j_gene: TRBJ1-5; abundance: .; v_gene: TRBV20-1; CDR3nt: TGCAGTGCTAGAGAACAGGGTGGGTCCCAGCATTTT; CDR3aa: CSAREQGGSQHF
len: 16; d_gene: TRBD1; j_gene: TRBJ1-6; abundance: .; v_gene: TRBV5-8; CDR3nt: TGTGCCAGCAGCGCGGGACAGGGGGCTGTCTATTCGCCCCTCCACTTT; CDR3aa: CASSAGQGAVYSPLHF
len: 16; d_gene: .; j_gene: TRBJ2-7; abundance: .; v_gene: TRBV5-6; CDR3nt: TGTGCCAGCAGCCTGGATGGGGCGGGACGGGGCTACGAGCAGTACTTC; CDR3aa: CASSLDGAGRGYEQYF
len: 14; d_gene: .; j_gene: TRBJ2-3; abundance: .; v_gene: TRBV20-1; CDR3nt: TGCAGTGCTAGGGGGTGGCCCTCCGTGGATACGCAGTATTTT; CDR3aa: CSARGWPSVDTQYF
len: 11; d_gene: .; j_gene: TRBJ2-7; abundance: .; v_gene: TRBV10-1; CDR3nt: TGCGCCAGCAACGAATACTACGAGCAGTACTTC; CDR3aa: CASNEYYEQYF